This T cell receptor (beta chain) originates from a study of blood T cell repertoires in COVID-19. Study in general: Specimens from acute and convalescent COVID-19 originated in the United States, Italy and Spain. In each case, the material was cDNA or gDNA derived from T cells, B-cell-depleted T cells, or PBMCs.

The assay was immunoSEQ multiplex PCR, and TCRdb's table has in-frame clones only and misses some. The profile shows a few hundred thousand clones, approximately 87% of them singletons. V shed 5 bases and J 4 bases; nucleotides not matched to a gene: 6. There are 15 residues in the CDR3. Germline lookup yields CDR1 LNHDA and CDR2 SQIVND (reference sequence). The source is a man between 60 and 70 years old who had recovered from COVID-19. V usage is TRBV19 and J usage is TRBJ1-5, with 9 bases matching TRBD1. Source material: peripheral blood. CDR3 DNA: TGTGCCAGTAGTGGTACAGGGGGCGCGAATCAGCCCCAGCATTTT. Translation gives CASSGTGGANQPQHF.